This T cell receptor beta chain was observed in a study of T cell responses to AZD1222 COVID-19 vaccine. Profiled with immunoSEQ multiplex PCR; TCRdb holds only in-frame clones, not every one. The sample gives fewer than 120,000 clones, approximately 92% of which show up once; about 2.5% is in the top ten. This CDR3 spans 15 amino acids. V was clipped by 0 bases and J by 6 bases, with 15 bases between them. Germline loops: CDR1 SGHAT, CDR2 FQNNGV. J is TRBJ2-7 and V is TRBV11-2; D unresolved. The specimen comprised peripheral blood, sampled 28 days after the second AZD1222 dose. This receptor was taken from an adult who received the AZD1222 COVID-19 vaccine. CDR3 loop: CASSLDPGLTSEQYF. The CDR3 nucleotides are TGTGCCAGCAGCTTAGATCCGGGCTTGACGAGCGAGCAGTACTTC.